The rows below give T cell receptor beta chains drawn from one sample of a study of long-term antiretroviral therapy in people with HIV. Produced via immunoSEQ multiplex PCR; TCRdb's table is partial and in-frame only. Of some 13,000 clones in the sample, 75% to 90% are singletons; the top ten hold about an eighth. The sequencing used unsorted PBMCs, collected 3.2 years before starting antiretroviral therapy. These receptors all stem from a man aged 40-50 years with HIV. The CDR3 runs from the conserved cysteine through the conserved F or W. D genes are given only for firm matches. Part of the rows lack a size; the others show once, few, many or a class for expanded clones.

clone_size: few; j_call: TRBJ1-5; v_call: TRBV2; d_call: .; cdr3_nt: TGTGCCAGCAGTGGCCCCCGGGACACCGGAGGTAATCAGCCCCAGCATTTT; cdr3_aa: CASSGPRDTGGNQPQHF
clone_size: once; j_call: TRBJ2-4; v_call: TRBV5-8; d_call: TRBD1; cdr3_nt: TGTGCCAGCAGGCGAGGAGAGACAGGGGGCAATAAAAACATTCAGTACTTC; cdr3_aa: CASRRGETGGNKNIQYF
clone_size: once; j_call: TRBJ1-1; v_call: TRBV6-5; d_call: .; cdr3_nt: TGTGCCAGCGGGCGAAAGACGAACACTGAAGCTTTCTTT; cdr3_aa: CASGRKTNTEAFF
clone_size: .; j_call: TRBJ1-5; v_call: TRBV6-5; d_call: .; cdr3_nt: .; cdr3_aa: CASSLGTGTNQPQHF
clone_size: few; j_call: TRBJ2-2; v_call: TRBV15; d_call: TRBD1; cdr3_nt: TGTGCCACCAGCGGTTTACAGGGGGCTGCCGGGGAGCTGTTTTTT; cdr3_aa: CATSGLQGAAGELFF
clone_size: .; j_call: TRBJ1-2; v_call: TRBV5-6; d_call: TRBD1; cdr3_nt: TGTGCCAGCAGCTTGTCCTTAACAGGGGACCGAGACTACACCTTC; cdr3_aa: CASSLSLTGDRDYTF
clone_size: .; j_call: TRBJ1-1; v_call: TRBV5-1; d_call: .; cdr3_nt: TGCGCCAGCAGCTTGGTTAGGAGCCCAGCGGGGGAAGCTTTCTTT; cdr3_aa: CASSLVRSPAGEAFF
clone_size: once; j_call: TRBJ2-3; v_call: TRBV5-1; d_call: .; cdr3_nt: TGCGCCAGCAGCTTCGACAGTAGCACAGATACGCAGTATTTT; cdr3_aa: CASSFDSSTDTQYF
clone_size: .; j_call: TRBJ2-1; v_call: TRBV7-8; d_call: .; cdr3_nt: TGTGCCAGCAGCATTGGGGGTAGCGGCTACAATGAGCAGTTCTTC; cdr3_aa: CASSIGGSGYNEQFF
clone_size: .; j_call: TRBJ2-7; v_call: TRBV18; d_call: TRBD1; cdr3_nt: TGTGCCAGCTCACTGATTGGACAGGCCAGCTCCTACGAGCAGTACTTC; cdr3_aa: CASSLIGQASSYEQYF
clone_size: .; j_call: TRBJ2-5; v_call: TRBV7-7; d_call: TRBD1; cdr3_nt: TGTGCCAGCAGCCCGACAGGGGAAGAGACCCAGTACTTC; cdr3_aa: CASSPTGEETQYF
clone_size: .; j_call: TRBJ1-4; v_call: TRBV9; d_call: .; cdr3_nt: TGTGCCAGCAGCGTAGCAACTAATGAAAAACTGTTTTTT; cdr3_aa: CASSVATNEKLFF
clone_size: .; j_call: TRBJ1-3; v_call: TRBV18; d_call: .; cdr3_nt: TGTGCCAGCTCCCCAGGGCTCCTCCGCTCTGGAAACACCATATATTTT; cdr3_aa: CASSPGLLRSGNTIYF